The next 4 T cell receptor beta chains were all read from a single sample in a study of T cells in Graves' hyperthyroidism and ophthalmopathy. There were TCR beta CDR3 regions amplified from RNA transcripts. HTBI primers were the set used in a first-round RT-PCR of the TCR CDR3. TCRdb passed the multiplex PCR reads through MiXCR, listing each CDR3 protein once. The table records roughly 560,000 distinct CDR3 sequences, roughly 14% of them present only once. Specimen: blood. All receptors come from a woman between 40 and 55 years old with Graves' ophthalmopathy.

This clonotype was recorded at least ten times. This rearrangement joins TRBV6-6 to TRBJ2-1; D uncertain. This CDR3 is built from 13 residues. Trimming removed 4 bases at V and 6 bases at J, with 10 bases between. Germline CDR1 reads MNHNY; CDR2 reads SVGAGI (reference sequence). This chain's CDR3 is CASSSLASNEQFF. DNA of the CDR3: TGTGCCAGCAGTTCCCTGGCTAGCAATGAGCAGTTCTTC.

This clonotype was detected many times. The V gene is TRBV4-2, the J gene TRBJ1-5; D unclear. Trimming left V 0 bases short and J 0 bases short, with 3 bases between. This CDR3 region has 14 residues. Germline assignment: CDR1 LGHNA and CDR2 YNFKEQ. The CDR3: CASSQDSSNQPQHF. The CDR3 DNA reads as TGTGCCAGCAGCCAAGACAGTAGCAATCAGCCCCAGCATTTT.

Many counts were recorded for this clonotype. CDR3 sequence: CATKGGRSPGELFF. For the CDR3, the DNA is TGTGCCACCAAGGGAGGGCGTTCGCCCGGGGAGCTGTTTTTT. The chain has TRBV12-3 or TRBV12-4 and TRBJ2-2; 7 positions agree with TRBD2. The CDR3 spans 14 residues. The trim removed 10 bases at V and 6 bases at J, leaving 11 bases unmatched.

This clonotype was counted at least ten times. The chain has TRBV7-8 and TRBJ1-1; a weak D match, TRBD1 (5 bases). The V gene's germline CDR1 is SGHVS and CDR2 FQNEAQ. V dropped 4 bases and J dropped 7 bases, with 7 bases sitting between them. The CDR3 has 11 amino acids. The CDR3 protein is CASSSQVEAFF. CDR3 in DNA: TGTGCCAGCAGCTCACAGGTTGAAGCTTTCTTT.